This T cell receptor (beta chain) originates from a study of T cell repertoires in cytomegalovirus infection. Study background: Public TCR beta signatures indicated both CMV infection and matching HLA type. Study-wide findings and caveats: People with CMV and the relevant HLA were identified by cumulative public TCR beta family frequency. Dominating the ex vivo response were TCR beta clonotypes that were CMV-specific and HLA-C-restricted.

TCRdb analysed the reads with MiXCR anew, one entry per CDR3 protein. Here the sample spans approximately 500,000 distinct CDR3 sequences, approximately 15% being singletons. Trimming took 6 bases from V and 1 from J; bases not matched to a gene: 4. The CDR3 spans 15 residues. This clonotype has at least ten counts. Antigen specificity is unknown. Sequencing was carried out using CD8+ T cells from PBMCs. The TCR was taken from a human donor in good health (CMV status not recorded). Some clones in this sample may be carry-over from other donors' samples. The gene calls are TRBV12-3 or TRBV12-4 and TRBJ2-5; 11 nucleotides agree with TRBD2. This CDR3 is CASSTGTSGQETQYF. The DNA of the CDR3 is TGTGCCAGCAGCACCGGGACTAGCGGCCAAGAGACCCAGTACTTC.